Here is one T cell receptor (beta chain) with its context. Its target antigen remains unknown. One base away there is no much larger clone; base qualities are not given. Reading the label with the study, this specimen's time point is: about 28 days (+/-7) after the second vaccine dose. AZD1222 recipients with second doses at about 4 weeks or about 12 weeks were pooled, because spike-specific TCR depth and breadth did not differ between schedules. Samples from vaccinated people were obtained from the UK trials COV001 and COV002, which included a single-blind randomized controlled phase 2/3 trial of AZD1222 (ChAdOx1 nCoV-19) in healthy adults. For TCRbeta chain sequencing, PBMC samples from trial participants were taken at day 0 and at day 28 after the second dose. This record belongs to a study of T cell responses to AZD1222 COVID-19 vaccine (dated by TCRdb to the early 2020s). For context, the study as a whole: TCR sequencing was performed for more than 230 trial participants, of whom some 200 were given two doses of AZD1222 and approximately 25 were given two doses of MenACWY control vaccine. Enrollment into the trials was organized by age into subgroups of 18-55, 56-69 and 70-plus years, and those subgroups contained approximately 160, 26 and 62 TCR-sequenced participants, respectively.

What the authors observed across the whole study: After two AZD1222 doses, both the breadth and the depth of spike-specific TCRs were significantly higher than at day 0 and than in MenACWY recipients. Participants were mostly white British and included more females than males, and it was suggested by the authors that clonal diversity may have been underestimated. In the small 56-69-year group, the increase in depth fell short of significance, most likely because of low power. Reportedly, close to half of the unique spike-specific TCRs recognized epitopes lying outside the regions that are mutated in the B.1.351 and B.1.1.7 variants. Conclusions about previously exposed vaccinees are limited because only 5 or 6 AZD1222 recipients were SARS-CoV-2 seropositive at baseline. The whole spike protein was spanned by vaccine-associated CD4 TCRs, and dominant responses were seen in regions 160-218 and 743-854. No day 14 peak-response samples were available, so repertoires were characterized only after the peak T cell response.

The CDR3 regions of human TCRbeta chains were analyzed by immunosequencing. The authors' pipeline ran thus. TCRs in the repertoires were matched against a reference library of SARS-CoV-2-specific TCRs that had been generated with the MIRA antigen-specificity platform. Breadth was defined as the fraction of unique TCRs that were SARS-CoV-2-associated. Depth was defined as the fraction of total T cells that were SARS-CoV-2-associated. Each spike-specific TCR was assigned to its reactive spike region and to a CD4 or CD8 class using the MIRA data. Log10-transformed breadth and depth values were compared by one-way ANOVA with Sidak's multiple comparisons tests. As stored in TCRdb, this immuneACCESS dataset retains in-frame rearrangements with V and J assigned. A fraction of the clones does not appear; measured against another copy, unresolved V genes explain less than half of the discrepancy, and the remainder lacks a known reason. The DNA gave D and trimming, while V, J and clone size come from that table. This sample has under 90,000 clones in its table, and approximately 85% of those were observed once. The ten largest clonotypes hold over 9.5% of the sample.

This clonotype was obtained from an adult who received the AZD1222 COVID-19 vaccine. Sequences were derived from peripheral blood, sampled 28 days after the second AZD1222 dose.

The CDR3 here reads CASSEPLDEQYF. The bases read TGTGCCAGCAGTGAACCGTTGGACGAGCAGTACTTC. The sequence joins TRBV6-1 to TRBJ2-7; the D segment cannot be called with confidence. The V end loses 2 bases and the J end loses 5 bases, and a stretch of 7 bases separates them. The CDR3, from cysteine to phenylalanine, totals 12 residues. CDR3 DNA only is kept here, 36 bases in frame from base 1. Reading the germline V gene gives CDR1 MNHNS and CDR2 SASEGT.